Presented here are 15 T cell receptor beta chains from one specimen sequenced in a study of shared clonotypes between healthy human individuals. TCRdb's copy holds only in-frame clones and misses some; the assay was immunoSEQ multiplex PCR. The table includes more than 450,000 clones, roughly 78% detected once. The sample consisted of PBMCs. The receptors come from a woman between 40 and 50 years old in good health. Some clones in this sample may be carry-over from other donors' samples.

DNA of the CDR3: TGTGCCAGCAGTTCGCAGGACACAGATACGCAGTATTTT. It yields the protein CASSSQDTDTQYF. The chain combines TRBV28 with TRBJ2-3; D gene uncertain. The length of the CDR3 is 13 residues. The germline gives CDR1 MDHEN, CDR2 SYDVKM. The V end lost 4 bases, the J end lost 2 bases, and 7 bases lay between the germline ends. Full variable domain (outside the CDR3, taken from reference TRBV28 and TRBJ2-3): DVKVTQSSRYLVKRTGEKVFLECVQDMDHENMFWYRQDPGLGLRLIYFSYDVKMKEKGDIPEGYSVSREKKERFSLILESASTNQTSMYLCASSSQDTDTQYFGPGTRLTVL.

The chain has TRBV29-1 and TRBJ2-3; 7 bases are shared with TRBD1. Trimming took 3 bases from V and 1 from J; bases not matched to a gene: 4. Per the germline V gene, CDR1 is SQVTM and CDR2 is ANQGSEA. This CDR3 has 14 residues. DNA of the CDR3: TGCAGCGTTGATCCCGGACAGGGCACAGATACGCAGTATTTT. This sequence encodes CSVDPGQGTDTQYF.

This chain uses TRBV2 with TRBJ2-1; TRBD2 matches at 10 bases. Germline V gene data show CDR1 as SNHLY and CDR2 as FYNNEI. CDR3 length: 15 residues. J was trimmed by 7 bases and V by 4 bases; bases with no gene match: 7. The CDR3 DNA is TGTGCCAGCAGTGCCTGGACTAGCGGAGTAAATGAGCAGTTCTTC. Translated, it gives CASSAWTSGVNEQFF. The full variable domain, with the rest looked up from reference TRBV2 and TRBJ2-1, is EPEVTQTPSHQVTQMGQEVILRCVPISNHLYFYWYRQILGQKVEFLVSFYNNEISEKSEIFDDQFSVERPDGSNFTLKIRSTKLEDSAMYFCASSAWTSGVNEQFFGPGTRLTVL.

V gene TRBV28 combines with J gene TRBJ1-1, with TRBD1 identical over 8 bases. CDR1 and CDR2 from the germline V gene are MDHEN and SYDVKM. The CDR3 has 14 residues. V shed 2 bases and J 8 bases; nucleotides not matched to a gene: 7. The chain's CDR3 is CASSLPTGGTEAFF. CDR3 nucleotide sequence: TGTGCCAGCAGTTTACCCACAGGGGGAACCGAAGCTTTCTTT.

The V and J genes are TRBV30 and TRBJ2-1; 9 positions agree with TRBD2. V was clipped by 0 bases and J by 6 bases; unmatched bases: 9. The CDR3 sequence is 16 residues long. The germline CDR1 and CDR2 sequences are GTSNPN and SVGIG (reference sequence). The CDR3 loop is CAWSVWLGTSPNEQFF. For the CDR3, the DNA is TGTGCCTGGAGTGTGTGGCTCGGGACTAGCCCCAATGAGCAGTTCTTC.

The genes are TRBV6-1 and TRBJ1-5, with TRBD1 matching 9 bases. The ends lost 4 bases at V and 1 base at J; junction bases unmatched: 5. Germline V gene data show CDR1 as MNHNS and CDR2 as SASEGT. The CDR3 is 16 amino acids. The CDR3 sequence: CASSGRTGVSNQPQHF. The CDR3 DNA reads as TGTGCCAGCAGTGGACGGACAGGGGTGAGCAATCAGCCCCAGCATTTT.

Ten or more counts support this clone. Other DNA sequences in this sample translate to the same CDR3. The chain has TRBV7-9 and TRBJ2-5; tentatively, D is TRBD2 (5 bases). Germline CDR1 SEHNR, CDR2 FQNEAQ (reference sequence). Trimming pared 1 base from V and 5 bases from J, leaving 14 bases between. This CDR3 is 15 amino acids long. CDR3 sequence reads: CASSLVAGGAETQYF. The CDR3 region has the DNA TGTGCCAGCAGCTTAGTTGCCGGAGGAGCGGAGACCCAGTACTTC. Complete variable domain (other parts from reference TRBV7-9 and TRBJ2-5): DTGVSQNPRHKITKRGQNVTFRCDPISEHNRLYWYRQTLGQGPEFLTYFQNEAQLEKSRLLSDRFSAERPKGSFSTLEIQRTEQGDSAMYLCASSLVAGGAETQYFGPGTRLLVL.

This chain links TRBV7-2 with TRBJ2-3; 12 bases align to TRBD2. Germline-derived CDR1 and CDR2 are SGHTA and FQGNSA. The CDR3 runs to 17 residues. V shed 6 bases, J shed 0 bases, and the junction held 7 bases outside the gene matches. CDR3 amino acids: CASSPTGTSGSTDTQYF. DNA of the CDR3: TGTGCCAGCAGTCCAACCGGGACTAGCGGGAGCACAGATACGCAGTATTTT.

The chain recombines TRBV29-1 with TRBJ2-7; TRBD2 matches 12 bases. J was trimmed by 7 bases and V by 6 bases; bases with no gene match: 7. In germline, CDR1 is SQVTM, CDR2 ANQGSEA. There are 13 residues in the CDR3. The CDR3 loop reads CSVRLAGAREQYF. The CDR3 DNA sequence: TGCAGCGTACGACTAGCGGGAGCGAGGGAGCAGTACTTC.

This chain connects TRBV25-1 to TRBJ2-5; 8 bases align to TRBD1. Losses at the gene ends were 3 bases for V and 6 bases for J; bases not matched to a gene: 9. Germline V gene lookup returns CDR1 MGHDK and CDR2 SYGVNS. The CDR3 spans 15 residues. CDR3 coding DNA: TGTGCCAGCAGTGACCCCGGACAGGGCGGGCAGACCCAGTACTTC. This sequence encodes CASSDPGQGGQTQYF.

This clone showed up just once. The rearrangement uses TRBV2 and TRBJ2-7; TRBD2 matches at 13 bases. The CDR3 runs 14 residues. J lost 4 bases, V lost 6 bases, and 3 bases had no gene match. Germline V gene sequence: CDR1 SNHLY, CDR2 FYNNEI. Written as DNA, the CDR3 is TGTGCCAGCAGGGAGACTAGCGGGAGGTACGAGCAGTACTTC. As protein: CASRETSGRYEQYF.

The V gene is TRBV7-2, the J gene TRBJ1-2; D unresolved. The CDR3 length is 15 residues. V was trimmed by 4 bases and J by 2 bases, leaving 14 bases between them. Germline CDR1 is SGHTA and CDR2 is FQGNSA. The CDR3 reads CASSWVLQVNYGYTF. The CDR3 bases are TGTGCCAGCAGCTGGGTCCTCCAGGTCAACTATGGCTACACCTTC.

The gene calls are TRBV30 and TRBJ2-1; 13 bases match TRBD2. Looked up from germline, CDR1 is GTSNPN and CDR2 is SVGIG (reference sequence). The CDR3 is made up of 18 amino acids. Germline trimming cut 2 bases from V and 3 bases from J; bases unmatched to any gene: 10. The DNA for the CDR3 is TGTGCCTGGAGTCGGACTAGCGGGAGATTTACCGGCTACAATGAGCAGTTCTTC. This codes for CAWSRTSGRFTGYNEQFF. Full variable domain (missing parts from reference TRBV30 and TRBJ2-1): SQTIHQWPATLVQPVGSPLSLECTVEGTSNPNLYWYRQAAGRGLQLLFYSVGIGQISSEVPQNLSASRPQDRQFILSSKKLLLSDSGFYLCAWSRTSGRFTGYNEQFFGPGTRLTVL.

The V call is TRBV18, the J call TRBJ2-5, with D unresolved. The V gene lost 5 bases and the J gene lost 1 base, with 17 bases spanning the gap. CDR3 length equals 16 residues. CDR1 KGHSH and CDR2 LQKENI come from the germline V gene. The CDR3 reads CASSSEFSPLQETQYF. The CDR3 DNA sequence: TGTGCCAGCTCAAGTGAATTTAGCCCTCTCCAAGAGACCCAGTACTTC.

The V gene is TRBV7-2, the J gene TRBJ2-5, with D perhaps TRBD2 (5 bases). The CDR3 is 14 amino acids. Germline V gene lookup returns CDR1 SGHTA and CDR2 FQGNSA. Trimming cost V 0 bases and J 5 bases, with 10 bases left between them. CDR3 loop: CASSLARELETQYF. CDR3 coding DNA: TGTGCCAGCAGCTTAGCGAGGGAGTTGGAGACCCAGTACTTC. Full variable domain (remainder filled in from reference TRBV7-2 and TRBJ2-5): GAGVSQSPSNKVTEKGKDVELRCDPISGHTALYWYRQSLGQGLEFLIYFQGNSAPDKSGLPSDRFSAERTGGSVSTLTIQRTQQEDSAVYLCASSLARELETQYFGPGTRLLVL.